This T cell receptor (beta chain) was sequenced in a study of T cell changes during pregnancy in multiple sclerosis. Clones were sequenced by immunoSEQ multiplex PCR, and TCRdb holds only the in-frame ones, with some missing. Seen here are 20,000 to 25,000 clones, roughly 93% observed once, and the top ten hold roughly 7%. Germline CDR1 LNHDA, CDR2 SQIVND (reference sequence). CDR3 length: 11 amino acids. V was trimmed by 8 bases and J by 9 bases, leaving 13 bases between them. V and J are TRBV19 and TRBJ1-1; a weak D match, TRBD1 (5 bases). This sample comprised CD8+ T cells from peripheral blood mononuclear cells, obtained in the third trimester of pregnancy. The sequence derives from a female donor with multiple sclerosis, enrolled in a pregnancy study. CDR3 DNA sequence: TGTGCCAGTTATGGGGAGGGGAAAGCTTTCTTT. As protein: CASYGEGKAFF.